These 15 T cell receptor beta chains came from one sample sequenced in a study of shared clonotypes between healthy human individuals. CD45RO-negative CD8 cells positively selected for CCR7 made up the naive population, which excluded terminally differentiated effector memory CD45RA+ cells. Clones were read by immunoSEQ multiplex PCR, and TCRdb kept only the in-frame ones, dropping some. This sample has just over 2,000,000 clones; about 95% occur once, and the top ten carry more than 0.95%. Material for sequencing was naive CD8+ T cells sorted from blood. Receptor source: a man between 18 and 35 years old in good health.

This sequence joins TRBV4-3 and TRBJ2-5; 9 bases are shared with TRBD2. The CDR3 runs 15 residues. Germline CDR1 LGHNA, CDR2 YSLEER. V shed 4 bases, J shed 5 bases, and the junction held 8 bases outside the gene matches. The CDR3 is CASSRNQGLAETQYF. The CDR3, as DNA: TGCGCCAGCAGCCGGAACCAAGGACTAGCGGAGACCCAGTACTTC.

This rearrangement joins TRBV28 to TRBJ2-7; TRBD2 might be the D (6 bases). CDR1 is MDHEN and CDR2 is SYDVKM in the germline V gene. This CDR3 spans 14 amino acids. V lost 6 bases to trimming and J lost 4 bases, with 16 bases between them. CDR3 amino acids: CASSDAPGTYEQYF. The CDR3 nucleotides are TGTGCCAGCAGCGATGCCCCAGGGACTTACGAGCAGTACTTC.

This sequence joins TRBV12-2 and TRBJ2-7; the table's D call TRBD1 went unverified against the DNA. TRBV12-2 is marked as a pseudogene. The CDR3 length is 16 residues. The CDR3 DNA sequence: TGTGCAAGTCGCCCTCGGGGGACAGGGGTCCTAGACGAGCAGTACTTC. Translation: CASRPRGTGVLDEQYF.

V usage is TRBV5-1 and J usage is TRBJ2-3; tentatively, D is TRBD1 (5 bases). Germline CDR1 SGHRS, CDR2 YFSETQ. V was shortened by 6 bases and J by 6 bases, with 23 bases between the two germline ends. The CDR3 is 16 residues long. CDR3 residues: CASTPDGHLAGDTQYF. The DNA of the CDR3 is TGCGCCAGCACCCCAGACGGACACCTGGCAGGGGATACGCAGTATTTT. Full variable domain (outside the CDR3, taken from reference TRBV5-1 and TRBJ2-3): KAGVTQTPRYLIKTRGQQVTLSCSPISGHRSVSWYQQTPGQGLQFLFEYFSETQRNKGNFPGRFSGRQFSNSRSEMNVSTLELGDSALYLCASTPDGHLAGDTQYFGPGTRLTVL.

Points on this clone: The sample contains more than one DNA sequence encoding this CDR3. This chain connects TRBV4-1 to TRBJ1-5; D ambiguous. V dropped 0 bases and J dropped 7 bases, with 13 bases sitting between them. This CDR3 has 15 amino acids. Per the germline V gene, CDR1 is MGHRA and CDR2 is YSYEKL. The CDR3: CASSQDPGSGQPQHF. The CDR3 nucleotides read TGCGCCAGCAGCCAAGATCCCGGCAGCGGGCAGCCCCAGCATTTT.

The genes are TRBV27 and TRBJ2-3; 7 bases fit TRBD2. CDR1 and CDR2 from the germline V gene are MNHEY and SMNVEV (reference sequence). CDR3 size: 13 residues. Trimming took 4 bases from V and 11 from J; bases not matched to a gene: 9. CDR3 sequence: CASSSNERGMQYF. The CDR3 region has the DNA TGTGCCAGCAGTTCCAATGAGCGGGGCATGCAGTATTTT.

This sequence joins TRBV7-8 and TRBJ1-1; D might be TRBD1 (5 bases). Germline V gene lookup returns CDR1 SGHVS and CDR2 FQNEAQ. This CDR3 is 18 amino acids long. With 2 bases removed from V and 3 bases from J, the gap between germline ends came to 22 bases. As DNA, the CDR3 is TGTGCCAGCAGCTTAATATATGCGGAGGGGCCAGTTTACACTGAAGCTTTCTTT. Protein sequence: CASSLIYAEGPVYTEAFF.

The CDR3, as DNA: TGTGCCAGCAGTTATGGGGAATCGGGGTACGAGCAGTACTTC. Amino acid sequence: CASSYGESGYEQYF. V and J are TRBV27 and TRBJ2-7; possibly TRBD2 for D (5 bases). This CDR3 has 14 residues. The V gene's germline CDR1 is MNHEY and CDR2 SMNVEV (reference sequence). Trimming pared 4 bases from V and 4 bases from J, leaving 14 bases between.

There are a few counts of this clone. The chain has TRBV9 and TRBJ1-3; D might be TRBD1 (6 bases). Per the germline V gene, CDR1 is SGDLS and CDR2 is YYNGEE. The CDR3 consists of 16 residues. V shed 4 bases and J shed 0 bases, with 14 bases lying between them. CDR3 amino acids: CASSLWDTGSGNTIYF. CDR3 sequence (DNA): TGTGCCAGCAGCCTATGGGACACTGGCTCTGGAAACACCATATATTTT. Complete variable domain (other parts from reference TRBV9 and TRBJ1-3): DSGVTQTPKHLITATGQRVTLRCSPRSGDLSVYWYQQSLDQGLQFLIQYYNGEERAKGNILERFSAQQFPDLHSELNLSSLELGDSALYFCASSLWDTGSGNTIYFGEGSWLTVV.

V is TRBV9 and J is TRBJ2-1, with 10 nucleotides matching TRBD2. The germline V gene encodes CDR1 SGDLS and CDR2 YYNGEE. The length of the CDR3 is 14 residues. Unmatched junction bases numbered 9, after V lost 8 bases and J lost 7 bases. This CDR3 is CASQSGGAGNEQFF. CDR3 in DNA: TGTGCCAGTCAGAGCGGGGGGGCCGGGAATGAGCAGTTCTTC. Filled out from reference TRBV9 and TRBJ2-1, the complete variable domain reads DSGVTQTPKHLITATGQRVTLRCSPRSGDLSVYWYQQSLDQGLQFLIQYYNGEERAKGNILERFSAQQFPDLHSELNLSSLELGDSALYFCASQSGGAGNEQFFGPGTRLTVL.

As concerns this clone: Other nucleotide sequences from this sample produce the same CDR3. This sequence joins TRBV7-9 and TRBJ2-1, with no clear D. Per germline, CDR1 SEHNR and CDR2 FQNEAQ (reference sequence). The CDR3 sequence is 13 residues long. The ends were cut back, 3 bases at V and 6 bases at J, with 9 bases in the middle. CDR3 sequence reads: CASSFGSPNEQFF. The CDR3 DNA sequence: TGTGCCAGCAGCTTTGGAAGCCCCAATGAGCAGTTCTTC.

V gene TRBV6-5 combines with J gene TRBJ2-7, with D unresolved. V dropped 4 bases and J dropped 3 bases, with 13 bases sitting between them. The CDR3 has 14 residues. Per the germline V gene, CDR1 is MNHEY and CDR2 is SVGAGI. CDR3 sequence reads: CASSSTGPNYEQYF. The CDR3 nucleotides read TGTGCCAGCAGTTCCACCGGGCCCAACTACGAGCAGTACTTC.

The V gene is TRBV11-3, the J gene TRBJ2-7; tentatively, D is TRBD1 (6 bases). Trimming removed 2 bases from V and 1 base from J, with 6 bases in between. The CDR3 is 13 amino acids. Germline lookup yields CDR1 SGHNT and CDR2 YENEEA. The CDR3 loop is CASSLQGSYEQYF. CDR3 sequence (DNA): TGTGCCAGCAGCTTACAGGGGTCCTACGAGCAGTACTTC.

V is TRBV6-1 and J is TRBJ1-6; TRBD1 is a possible D gene (5 bases). The CDR3 has 16 amino acids. Germline-derived CDR1 and CDR2 are MNHNS and SASEGT. Deletions cut 3 bases from V and 0 bases from J, with 9 bases between. The CDR3 nucleotides are TGTGCCAGCAGTGAGGGGACCTACTCCTATAATTCACCCCTCCACTTT. Translation: CASSEGTYSYNSPLHF.

J is TRBJ1-4 and V is TRBV7-9, with D maybe TRBD1 (6 bases). The CDR3 totals 13 residues. Trimming pared 5 bases from V and 13 bases from J, leaving 17 bases between. CDR1 and CDR2 from the germline V gene are SEHNR and FQNEAQ (reference sequence). CDR3 nucleotides: TGTGCCAGCAGCGTATCAGGGGCCCTCGGACTGTTTTTT. Its protein product is CASSVSGALGLFF.